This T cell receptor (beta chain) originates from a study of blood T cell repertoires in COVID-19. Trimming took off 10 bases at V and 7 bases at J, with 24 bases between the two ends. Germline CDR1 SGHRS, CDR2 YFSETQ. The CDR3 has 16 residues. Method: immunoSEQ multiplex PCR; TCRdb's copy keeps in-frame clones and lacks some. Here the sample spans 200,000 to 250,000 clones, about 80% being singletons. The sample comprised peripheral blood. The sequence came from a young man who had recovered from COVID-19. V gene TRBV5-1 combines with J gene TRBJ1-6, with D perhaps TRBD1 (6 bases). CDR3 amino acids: CAPSSREGVVNSPLHF. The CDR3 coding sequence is TGCGCCCCCAGCAGTCGGGAGGGGGTTGTAAATTCACCCCTCCACTTT.